The entry below gives a single T cell receptor beta chain sequence along with its context. This CDR3 has 14 residues. Germline CDR1 is LGHDT and CDR2 is YNNKEL (reference sequence). V gave up 8 bases and J gave up 0 bases, with 14 bases separating them. Original handling: Nucleated cell number was recorded as an estimate derived from reference gene primer amplification. The protocol was immunoSEQ multiplex PCR, while the TCRdb copy is restricted to in-frame clones and leaves out a portion. V and J calls and clone size come straight from that table; D and trimming were deduced from the DNA. The table lists some 330,000 clones, 88% of them singletons, with under 4.5% in the top ten. This sample was taken from a study of blood T cell repertoires in COVID-19. Study background: Samples came from the United States, Italy and Spain, spanning acute and convalescent COVID-19. Sources were T cells, B-cell-depleted T cells, or PBMCs; the material itself was cDNA or gDNA.

This sequence joins TRBV3-1 (or the pseudogene TRBV3-2) and TRBJ2-7, with TRBD2 as a possible D gene (6 bases). The origin of this receptor is a woman in her fifties or sixties with active or convalescent COVID-19. The source material was peripheral blood. In DNA form, the CDR3 reads TGTGCCAGCCGGAGCGCGGGAAGCTCCTACGAGCAGTACTTC. The encoded protein is CASRSAGSSYEQYF.